This T cell receptor (beta chain) appears in the sequencing data of a study of beta chain features in type 1 diabetes. General study points: People with Type 1 diabetes carried modestly yet significantly shorter TCRB CDR3s in all four CD4+ subsets. Across patients, naive, central memory and Treg TCRB repertoires exhibited apparently greater similarity than was observed across healthy donors.

Naive, central memory, regulatory and stem cell-like memory cells within the CD4+ compartment were sorted using CD45RO/CCR7/CD25/CD127/CD95/CD27. Every sorted population was more than 98% pure. This clone has only a few counts. Its antigen remains unidentified. The investigators reverse transcribed all of the isolated RNA, so they sequenced expressed TCRB transcripts. Clones were sequenced by immunoSEQ multiplex PCR, and TCRdb holds only the in-frame ones, with some missing. The sample carries approximately 150,000 clones, about 13% recorded once. Germline assignment: CDR1 MGHRA and CDR2 YSYEKL. This CDR3 spans 14 amino acids. V was trimmed by 4 bases and J by 3 bases, leaving 9 bases between them.

The chain couples TRBV4-1 to TRBJ1-4; D gene unclear. This receptor was identified in a man in his late teens or twenties with type 1 diabetes. Sequences were obtained from central memory CD4+ T cells from blood. CDR3 in amino acids: CASSPATANEKLFF. As DNA, the CDR3 is TGCGCCAGCAGCCCCGCCACCGCTAATGAAAAACTGTTTTTT.